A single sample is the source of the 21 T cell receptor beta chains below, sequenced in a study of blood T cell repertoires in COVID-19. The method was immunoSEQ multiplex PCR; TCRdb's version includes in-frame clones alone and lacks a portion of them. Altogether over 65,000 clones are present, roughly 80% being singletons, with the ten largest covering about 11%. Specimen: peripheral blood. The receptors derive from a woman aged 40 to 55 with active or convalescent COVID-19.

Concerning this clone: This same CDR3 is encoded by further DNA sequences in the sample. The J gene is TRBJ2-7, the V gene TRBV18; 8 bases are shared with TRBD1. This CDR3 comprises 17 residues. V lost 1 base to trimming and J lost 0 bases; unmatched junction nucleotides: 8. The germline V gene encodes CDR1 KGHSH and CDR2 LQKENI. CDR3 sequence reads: CASSPRSAGTGSYEQYF. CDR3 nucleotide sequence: TGTGCCAGCTCACCACGAAGCGCCGGGACAGGCTCCTACGAGCAGTACTTC.

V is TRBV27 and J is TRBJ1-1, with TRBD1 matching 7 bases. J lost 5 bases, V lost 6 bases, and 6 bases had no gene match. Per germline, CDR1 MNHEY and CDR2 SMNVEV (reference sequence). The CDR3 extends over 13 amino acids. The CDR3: CASSLQGETEAFF. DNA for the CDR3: TGTGCCAGCAGCCTCCAGGGGGAGACTGAAGCTTTCTTT.

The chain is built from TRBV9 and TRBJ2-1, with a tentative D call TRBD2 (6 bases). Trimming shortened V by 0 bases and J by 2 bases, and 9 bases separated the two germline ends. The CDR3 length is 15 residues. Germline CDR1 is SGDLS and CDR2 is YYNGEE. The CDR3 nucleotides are TGTGCCAGCAGCGTAGGGAGGGCACCCTACAATGAGCAGTTCTTC. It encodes CASSVGRAPYNEQFF.

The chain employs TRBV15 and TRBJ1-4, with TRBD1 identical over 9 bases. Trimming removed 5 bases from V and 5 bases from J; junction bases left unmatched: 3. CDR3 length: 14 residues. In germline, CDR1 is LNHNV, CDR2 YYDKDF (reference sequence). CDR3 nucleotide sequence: TGTGCCACCAGCTGGGACAGGGTGAATGAAAAACTGTTTTTT. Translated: CATSWDRVNEKLFF.

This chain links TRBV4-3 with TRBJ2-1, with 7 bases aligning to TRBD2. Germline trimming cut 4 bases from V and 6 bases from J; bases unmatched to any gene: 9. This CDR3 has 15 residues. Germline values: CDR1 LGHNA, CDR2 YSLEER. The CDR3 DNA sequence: TGCGCCAGCAGCCGACGGGCTAGCGGCCCCAATGAGCAGTTCTTC. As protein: CASSRRASGPNEQFF.

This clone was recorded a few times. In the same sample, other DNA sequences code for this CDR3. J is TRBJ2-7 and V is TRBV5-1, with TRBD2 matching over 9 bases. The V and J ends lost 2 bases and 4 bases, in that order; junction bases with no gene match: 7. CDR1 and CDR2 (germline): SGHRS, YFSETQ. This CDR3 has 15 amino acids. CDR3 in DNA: TGCGCCAGCAGCTTAGGGGCGGGAGGGCCTTACGAGCAGTACTTC. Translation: CASSLGAGGPYEQYF.

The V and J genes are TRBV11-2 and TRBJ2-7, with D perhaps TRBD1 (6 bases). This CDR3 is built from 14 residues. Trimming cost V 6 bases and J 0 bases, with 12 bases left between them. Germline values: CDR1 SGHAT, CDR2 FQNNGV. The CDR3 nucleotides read TGTGCCAGCAGGACTACAGGGTACTCCTACGAGCAGTACTTC. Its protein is CASRTTGYSYEQYF. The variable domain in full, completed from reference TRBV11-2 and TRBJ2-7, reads EAGVAQSPRYKIIEKRQSVAFWCNPISGHATLYWYQQILGQGPKLLIQFQNNGVVDDSQLPKDRFSAERLKGVDSTLKIQPAKLEDSAVYLCASRTTGYSYEQYFGPGTRLTVT.

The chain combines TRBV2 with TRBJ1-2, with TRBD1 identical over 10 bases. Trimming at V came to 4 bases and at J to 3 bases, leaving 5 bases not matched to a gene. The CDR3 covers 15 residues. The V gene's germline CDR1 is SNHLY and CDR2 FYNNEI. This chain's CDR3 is CASSADRGRDYGYTF. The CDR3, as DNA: TGTGCCAGCAGTGCCGACAGGGGGCGCGACTATGGCTACACCTTC.

In DNA form, the CDR3 reads TGTGCCTGGAGTCGCGGGGGCAGCACAGATACGCAGTATTTT. It encodes CAWSRGGSTDTQYF. The chain employs TRBV30 and TRBJ2-3; D possibly corresponds to TRBD2 (7 bases). With 2 bases removed from V and 0 bases from J, the gap between germline ends came to 9 bases. This CDR3 spans 14 amino acids. The germline V gene encodes CDR1 GTSNPN and CDR2 SVGIG (reference sequence).

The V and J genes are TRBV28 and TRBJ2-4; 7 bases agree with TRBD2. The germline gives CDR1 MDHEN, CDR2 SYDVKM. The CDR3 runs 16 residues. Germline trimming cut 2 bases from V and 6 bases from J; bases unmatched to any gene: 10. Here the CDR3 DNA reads TGTGCCAGCAGTTTAGGGGCGGGAGTTTGGGGAAACATTCAGTACTTC. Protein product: CASSLGAGVWGNIQYF. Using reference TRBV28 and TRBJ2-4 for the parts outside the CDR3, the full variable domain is DVKVTQSSRYLVKRTGEKVFLECVQDMDHENMFWYRQDPGLGLRLIYFSYDVKMKEKGDIPEGYSVSREKKERFSLILESASTNQTSMYLCASSLGAGVWGNIQYFGAGTRLSVL.

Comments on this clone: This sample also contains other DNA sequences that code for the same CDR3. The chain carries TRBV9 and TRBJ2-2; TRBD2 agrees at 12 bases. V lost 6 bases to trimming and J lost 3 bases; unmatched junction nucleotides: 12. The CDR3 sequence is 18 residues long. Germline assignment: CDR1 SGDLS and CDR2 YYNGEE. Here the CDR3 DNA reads TGTGCCAGCAACGGGCGGCTAGCGGGGGGGCCAGACACCGGGGAGCTGTTTTTT. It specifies CASNGRLAGGPDTGELFF.

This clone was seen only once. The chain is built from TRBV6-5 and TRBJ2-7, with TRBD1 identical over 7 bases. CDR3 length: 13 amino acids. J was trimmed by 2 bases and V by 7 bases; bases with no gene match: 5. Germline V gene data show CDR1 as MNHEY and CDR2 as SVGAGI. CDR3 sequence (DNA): TGTGCCAGCAAAGGGCAGGGGGCCTACGAGCAGTACTTC. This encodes CASKGQGAYEQYF.

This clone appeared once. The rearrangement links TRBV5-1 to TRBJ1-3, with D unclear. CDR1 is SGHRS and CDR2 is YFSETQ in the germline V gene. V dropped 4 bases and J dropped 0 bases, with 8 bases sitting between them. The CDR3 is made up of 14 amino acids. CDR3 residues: CASSRSGSGNTIYF. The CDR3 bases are TGCGCCAGCAGCCGCAGCGGCTCTGGAAACACCATATATTTT.

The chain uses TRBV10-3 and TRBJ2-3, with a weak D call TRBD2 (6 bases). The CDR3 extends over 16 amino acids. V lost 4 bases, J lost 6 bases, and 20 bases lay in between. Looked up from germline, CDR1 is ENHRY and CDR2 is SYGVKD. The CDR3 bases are TGTGCCATCAGTGTTAACGTGGGGGGACTGAAGGATACGCAGTATTTT. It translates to CAISVNVGGLKDTQYF.

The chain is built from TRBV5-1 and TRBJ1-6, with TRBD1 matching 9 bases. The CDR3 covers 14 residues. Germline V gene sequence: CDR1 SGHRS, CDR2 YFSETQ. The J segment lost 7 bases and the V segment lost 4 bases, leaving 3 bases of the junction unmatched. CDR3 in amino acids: CASSPTGGNSPLHF. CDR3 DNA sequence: TGCGCCAGCAGCCCGACAGGGGGAAATTCACCCCTCCACTTT.

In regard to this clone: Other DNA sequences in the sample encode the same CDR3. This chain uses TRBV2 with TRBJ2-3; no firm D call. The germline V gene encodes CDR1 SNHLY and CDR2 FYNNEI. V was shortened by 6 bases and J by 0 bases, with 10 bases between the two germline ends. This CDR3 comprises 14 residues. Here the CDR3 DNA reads TGTGCCAGCAGGGGCCTTCTAAGCACAGATACGCAGTATTTT. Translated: CASRGLLSTDTQYF.

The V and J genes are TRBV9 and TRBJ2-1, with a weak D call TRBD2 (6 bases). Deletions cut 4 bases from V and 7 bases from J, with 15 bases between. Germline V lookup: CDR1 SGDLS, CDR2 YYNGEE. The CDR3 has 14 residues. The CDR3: CASSSTRRGNEQFF. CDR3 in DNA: TGTGCCAGCAGCTCGACTAGGAGGGGTAATGAGCAGTTCTTC.

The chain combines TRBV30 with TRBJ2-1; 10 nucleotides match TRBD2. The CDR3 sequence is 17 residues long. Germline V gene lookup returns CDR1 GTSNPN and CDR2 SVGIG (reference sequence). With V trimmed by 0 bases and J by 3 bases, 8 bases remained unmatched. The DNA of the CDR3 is TGTGCCTGGAGTGTTGATCCAGCGGGAGGGGACTACAATGAGCAGTTCTTC. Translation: CAWSVDPAGGDYNEQFF.

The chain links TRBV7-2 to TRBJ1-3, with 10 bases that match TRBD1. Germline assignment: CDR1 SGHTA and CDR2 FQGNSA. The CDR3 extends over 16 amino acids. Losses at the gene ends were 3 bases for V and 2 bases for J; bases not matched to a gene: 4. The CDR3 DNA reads TGTGCCAGCAGCTTGGGGGACAGGGGAGCTGGAAACACCATATATTTT. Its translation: CASSLGDRGAGNTIYF.

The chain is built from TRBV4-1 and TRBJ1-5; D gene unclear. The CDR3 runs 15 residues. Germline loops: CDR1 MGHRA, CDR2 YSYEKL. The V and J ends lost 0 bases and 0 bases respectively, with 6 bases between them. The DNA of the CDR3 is TGCGCCAGCAGCCAAGACCCCTATAGCAATCAGCCCCAGCATTTT. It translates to CASSQDPYSNQPQHF.

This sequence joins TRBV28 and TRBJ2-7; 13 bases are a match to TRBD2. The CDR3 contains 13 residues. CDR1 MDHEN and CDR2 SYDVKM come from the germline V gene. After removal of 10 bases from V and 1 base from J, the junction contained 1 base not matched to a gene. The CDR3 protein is CATGLAGSYEQYF. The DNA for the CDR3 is TGTGCCACGGGACTAGCGGGATCCTACGAGCAGTACTTC. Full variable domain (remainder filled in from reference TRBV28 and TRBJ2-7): DVKVTQSSRYLVKRTGEKVFLECVQDMDHENMFWYRQDPGLGLRLIYFSYDVKMKEKGDIPEGYSVSREKKERFSLILESASTNQTSMYLCATGLAGSYEQYFGPGTRLTVT.